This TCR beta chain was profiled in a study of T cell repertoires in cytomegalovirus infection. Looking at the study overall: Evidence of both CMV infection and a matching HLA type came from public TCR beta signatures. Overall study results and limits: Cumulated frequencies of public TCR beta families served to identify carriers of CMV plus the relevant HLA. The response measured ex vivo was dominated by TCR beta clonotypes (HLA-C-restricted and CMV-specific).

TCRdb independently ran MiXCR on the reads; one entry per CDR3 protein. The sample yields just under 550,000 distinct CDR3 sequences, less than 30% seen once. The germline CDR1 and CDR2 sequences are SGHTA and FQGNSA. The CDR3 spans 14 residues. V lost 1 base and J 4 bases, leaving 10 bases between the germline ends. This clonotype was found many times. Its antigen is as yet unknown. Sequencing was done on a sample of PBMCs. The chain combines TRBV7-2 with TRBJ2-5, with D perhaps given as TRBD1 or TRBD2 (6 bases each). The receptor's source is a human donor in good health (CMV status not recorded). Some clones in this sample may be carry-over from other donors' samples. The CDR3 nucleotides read TGTGCCAGCAGCTTAGGTGGGGGGCCAGAGACCCAGTACTTC. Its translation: CASSLGGGPETQYF.